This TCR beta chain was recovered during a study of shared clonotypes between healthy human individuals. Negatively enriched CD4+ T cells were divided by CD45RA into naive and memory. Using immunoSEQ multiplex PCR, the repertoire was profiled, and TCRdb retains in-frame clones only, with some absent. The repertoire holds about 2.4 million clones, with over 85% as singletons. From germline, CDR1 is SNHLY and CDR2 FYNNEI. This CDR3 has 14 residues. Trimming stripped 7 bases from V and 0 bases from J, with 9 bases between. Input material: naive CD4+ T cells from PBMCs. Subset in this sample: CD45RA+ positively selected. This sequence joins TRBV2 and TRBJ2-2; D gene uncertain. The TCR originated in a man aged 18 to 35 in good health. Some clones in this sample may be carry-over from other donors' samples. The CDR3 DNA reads TGTGCCAGCAAAGACCTTGCGAACACCGGGGAGCTGTTTTTT. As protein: CASKDLANTGELFF.